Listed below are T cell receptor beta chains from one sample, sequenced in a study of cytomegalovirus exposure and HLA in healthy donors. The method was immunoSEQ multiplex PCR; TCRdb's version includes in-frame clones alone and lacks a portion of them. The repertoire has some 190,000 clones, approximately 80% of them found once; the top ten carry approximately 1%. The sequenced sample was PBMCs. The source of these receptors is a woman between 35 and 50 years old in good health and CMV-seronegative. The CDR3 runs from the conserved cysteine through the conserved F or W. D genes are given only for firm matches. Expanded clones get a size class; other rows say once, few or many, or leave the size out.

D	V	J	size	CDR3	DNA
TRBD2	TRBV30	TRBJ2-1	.	CAWIPGVLAGNEQFF	TGTGCCTGGATCCCCGGAGTACTAGCGGGGAATGAGCAGTTCTTC
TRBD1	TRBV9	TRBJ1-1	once	CASSSVGGPEAFF	TGTGCCAGCAGCTCAGTAGGGGGCCCTGAAGCTTTCTTT
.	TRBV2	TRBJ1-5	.	CASSGVNQPQHF	TGTGCCAGCAGCGGGGTGAATCAGCCCCAGCATTTT
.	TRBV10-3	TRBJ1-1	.	CAISESRRGGLNTEAFF	TGTGCCATCAGTGAGTCGAGGCGGGGTGGGTTGAACACTGAAGCTTTCTTT
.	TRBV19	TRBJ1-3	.	CASRRGNTIYF	TGTGCCAGTAGGCGAGGAAACACCATATATTTT
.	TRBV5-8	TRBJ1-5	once	CASSSQGGNQPQHF	TGTGCCAGCAGCTCCCAGGGTGGCAATCAGCCCCAGCATTTT
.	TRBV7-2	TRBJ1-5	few	CASSLTFGNQPQHF	TGTGCCAGCAGCTTGACATTCGGCAATCAGCCCCAGCATTTT
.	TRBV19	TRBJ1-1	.	CASSIDRAGEAFF	TGTGCCAGTAGTATAGACAGGGCGGGAGAAGCTTTCTTT
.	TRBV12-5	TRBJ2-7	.	CASGLSILTEGQYF	TGTGCTAGTGGTTTGTCAATCCTGACAGAAGGGCAGTACTTC
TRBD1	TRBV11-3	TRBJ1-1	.	CASSLEGTGGTEAFF	TGTGCCAGCAGCTTAGAGGGGACAGGGGGCACTGAAGCTTTCTTT
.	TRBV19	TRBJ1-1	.	CASSEVQGTAEAFF	TGTGCCAGTAGTGAAGTCCAGGGAACGGCTGAAGCTTTCTTT
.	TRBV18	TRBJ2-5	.	CASSPLNSLAKETQYF	TGTGCCAGCTCACCACTTAACTCCTTAGCTAAAGAGACCCAGTACTTC
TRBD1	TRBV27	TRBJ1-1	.	CASRPGQGAGNTEAFF	TGTGCCAGCAGACCGGGACAGGGGGCGGGAAACACTGAAGCTTTCTTT
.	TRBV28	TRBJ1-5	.	CASIGAGPQHF	TGTGCCAGCATTGGGGCCGGGCCCCAGCATTTT
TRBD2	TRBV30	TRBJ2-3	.	CAWSVLRTSGRTDTQYF	TGTGCCTGGAGTGTATTAAGGACTAGCGGGAGGACAGATACGCAGTATTTT
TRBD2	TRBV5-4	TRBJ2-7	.	CASSPGTSGDREQYF	TGTGCCAGCAGCCCCGGGACTAGCGGGGATAGGGAGCAGTACTTC
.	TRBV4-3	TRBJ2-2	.	CASSPRASGWTGELFF	TGCGCCAGCAGCCCCCGGGCCTCGGGATGGACCGGGGAGCTGTTTTTT
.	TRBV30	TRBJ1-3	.	CAWSREVASGNTIYF	TGTGCCTGGAGTCGGGAGGTGGCCTCTGGAAACACCATATATTTT
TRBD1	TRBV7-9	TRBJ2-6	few	CSSSYTTGAGANVLTF	TGTTCCAGCAGCTATACTACAGGGGCTGGGGCCAACGTCCTGACTTTC
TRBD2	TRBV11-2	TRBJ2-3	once	CASSRFNRGGTDTQYF	TGTGCCAGCAGCCGGTTCAACCGGGGGGGCACAGATACGCAGTATTTT
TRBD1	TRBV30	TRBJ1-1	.	CAWSPNRGQWGRILNTEAFF	TGTGCCTGGAGTCCAAACAGGGGGCAATGGGGGAGAATTCTGAACACTGAAGCTTTCTTT
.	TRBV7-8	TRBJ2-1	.	CASSLAPEVRYEQFF	TGTGCCAGCAGCTTAGCCCCGGAGGTGCGGTATGAGCAGTTCTTC
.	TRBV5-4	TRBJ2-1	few	CASSLDRYEQFF	TGTGCCAGCAGCTTGGATCGTTATGAGCAGTTCTTC
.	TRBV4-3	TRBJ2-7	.	CASSLSGDTYEQYF	TGCGCCAGCAGCCTATCAGGGGATACCTACGAGCAGTACTTC
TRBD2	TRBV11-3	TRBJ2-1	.	CASSPTELAGGLYNEQFF	TGTGCCAGCAGCCCGACGGAGCTAGCGGGAGGACTCTACAATGAGCAGTTCTTC
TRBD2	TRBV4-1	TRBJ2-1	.	CASSQVLAGYNEQFF	TGCGCCAGCAGCCAAGTTTTAGCGGGATACAATGAGCAGTTCTTC
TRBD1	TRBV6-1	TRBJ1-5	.	CASSTQGGGQPQHF	TGTGCCAGCAGTACTCAGGGGGGCGGCCAGCCCCAGCATTTT
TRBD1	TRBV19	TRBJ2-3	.	CASSNRGQADTQYF	TGTGCCAGTAGTAATAGGGGGCAAGCAGATACGCAGTATTTT
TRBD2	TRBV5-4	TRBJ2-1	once	CASSSPLLAGGPYNEQFF	TGTGCCAGCAGCTCCCCCCTACTAGCGGGAGGCCCCTACAATGAGCAGTTCTTC
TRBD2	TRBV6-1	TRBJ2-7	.	CASSVVGPVGSGRAYEQYF	TGTGCCAGCAGTGTCGTGGGGCCCGTGGGTAGCGGGAGAGCCTACGAGCAGTACTTC
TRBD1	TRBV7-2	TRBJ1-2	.	CASSSRDRGHRNYGYTF	TGTGCCAGCAGCTCCAGGGACAGGGGGCATAGAAACTATGGCTACACCTTC
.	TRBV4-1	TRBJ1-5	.	CASSPGAALSNQPQHF	TGCGCCAGCAGCCCCGGCGCGGCACTAAGCAATCAGCCCCAGCATTTT
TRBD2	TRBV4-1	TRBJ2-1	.	CASSQGERLAGYNEQFF	TGCGCCAGCAGCCAAGGGGAGAGACTAGCGGGTTACAATGAGCAGTTCTTC
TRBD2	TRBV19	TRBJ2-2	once	CASSPGLAGVSTGELFF	TGTGCCAGTAGTCCGGGACTAGCGGGAGTGTCCACCGGGGAGCTGTTTTTT
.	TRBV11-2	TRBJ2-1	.	CASSLVGGSYNEQFF	TGTGCCAGCAGCTTAGTTGGTGGGAGCTACAATGAGCAGTTCTTC
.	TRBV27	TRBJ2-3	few	CASSLSDQADTQYF	TGTGCCAGCAGTCTCTCCGACCAGGCAGATACGCAGTATTTT
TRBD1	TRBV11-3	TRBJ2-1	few	CASSPSQGVTHNEQFF	TGTGCCAGCAGCCCCAGTCAGGGGGTAACGCACAATGAGCAGTTCTTC
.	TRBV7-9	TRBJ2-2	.	CASSGRTPANTGELFF	TGTGCCAGCAGCGGCAGGACTCCAGCTAACACCGGGGAGCTGTTTTTT
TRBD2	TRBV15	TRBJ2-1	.	CATSREGAGGPRSYNEQFF	TGTGCCACCAGCAGAGAAGGGGCGGGAGGGCCTCGATCCTACAATGAGCAGTTCTTC
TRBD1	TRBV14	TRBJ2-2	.	CASSLLKPGQGSYTGELFF	TGTGCCAGCAGCCTCCTGAAACCGGGACAGGGGTCGTACACCGGGGAGCTGTTTTTT
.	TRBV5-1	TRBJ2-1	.	CASSLDLSGYNEQFF	TGCGCCAGCAGTTTAGACCTTTCAGGGTACAATGAGCAGTTCTTC
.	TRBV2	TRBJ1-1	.	CASSAQGTLSTEAFF	TGTGCCAGCAGTGCCCAGGGGACCTTGAGCACTGAAGCTTTCTTT
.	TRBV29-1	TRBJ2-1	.	CSVEPLSYNEQFF	TGCAGCGTTGAACCCCTATCCTACAATGAGCAGTTCTTC